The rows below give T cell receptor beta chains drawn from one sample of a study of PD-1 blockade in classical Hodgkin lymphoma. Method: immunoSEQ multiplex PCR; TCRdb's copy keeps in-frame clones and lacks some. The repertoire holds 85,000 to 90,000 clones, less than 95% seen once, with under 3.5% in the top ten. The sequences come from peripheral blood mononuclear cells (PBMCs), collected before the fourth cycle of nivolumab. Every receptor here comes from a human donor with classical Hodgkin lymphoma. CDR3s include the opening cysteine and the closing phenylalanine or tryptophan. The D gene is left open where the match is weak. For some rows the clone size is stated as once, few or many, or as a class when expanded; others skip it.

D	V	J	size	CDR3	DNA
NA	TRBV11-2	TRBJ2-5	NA	CASSVGGPPQETQYF	TGTGCCAGCAGCGTCGGGGGCCCGCCCCAAGAGACCCAGTACTTC
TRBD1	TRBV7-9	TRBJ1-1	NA	CASSFAAGGTEAFF	TGTGCCAGCAGCTTCGCTGCAGGGGGAACTGAAGCTTTCTTT
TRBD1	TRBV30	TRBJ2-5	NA	CAWSRPGTGQETQYF	TGTGCCTGGAGTCGGCCCGGGACAGGGCAAGAGACCCAGTACTTC
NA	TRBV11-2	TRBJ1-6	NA	CASSQNGGDSPLHF	TGTGCCAGCAGCCAAAACGGGGGGGATTCACCCCTCCACTTT
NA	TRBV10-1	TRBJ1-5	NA	CASMLEVWGTLVRQDLSNQPQHF	TGCGCCAGCATGCTTGAAGTGTGGGGAACCCTAGTACGACAGGATTTGAGCAATCAGCCCCAGCATTTT
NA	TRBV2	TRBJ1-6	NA	CASRRTELTYNSPLHF	TGTGCCAGCAGGAGGACCGAACTCACCTATAATTCACCCCTCCACTTT
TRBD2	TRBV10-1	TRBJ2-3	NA	CASSESVRGVGSGGNSTDTQYF	TGCGCCAGCAGTGAGTCGGTCAGAGGAGTAGGTAGCGGGGGGAATAGCACAGATACGCAGTATTTT
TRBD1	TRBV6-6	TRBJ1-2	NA	CASSYDRDGYTF	TGTGCCAGCAGTTACGACAGGGATGGCTACACCTTC
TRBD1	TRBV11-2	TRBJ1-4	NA	CASSRRGAGSNEKLFF	TGTGCCAGCAGTCGCAGGGGGGCAGGGTCGAATGAAAAACTGTTTTTT
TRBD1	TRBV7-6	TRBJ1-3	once	CASSAPGGQGNTIYF	TGTGCCAGCAGCGCCCCCGGGGGACAGGGAAACACCATATATTTT
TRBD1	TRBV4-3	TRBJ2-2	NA	CASSHTGQPTGELFF	TGCGCCAGCAGCCACACGGGACAGCCCACCGGGGAGCTGTTTTTT
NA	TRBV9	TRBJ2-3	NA	CASSVGLALSTDTQYF	TGTGCCAGCAGCGTAGGCCTAGCGCTCAGCACAGATACGCAGTATTTT
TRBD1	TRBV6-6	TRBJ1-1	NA	CASRTDRGGSTEAFF	TGTGCCAGCAGAACGGACAGGGGGGGGAGCACTGAAGCTTTCTTT
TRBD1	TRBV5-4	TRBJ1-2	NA	CASSLSQGDYGYTF	TGTGCCAGCAGCTTGTCGCAGGGGGACTATGGCTACACCTTC
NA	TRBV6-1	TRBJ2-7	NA	CASSEYQQYF	TGTGCCAGCAGTGAATATCAGCAGTACTTC
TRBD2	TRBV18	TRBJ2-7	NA	CASSPLRGAYEQYF	TGTGCCAGCTCTCCCTTGCGGGGGGCCTACGAGCAGTACTTC
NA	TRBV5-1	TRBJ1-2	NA	CASSLVGQGDYGYTF	TGCGCCAGCAGCTTGGTCGGGCAGGGAGACTATGGCTACACCTTC
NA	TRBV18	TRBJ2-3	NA	CASSSISDTQYF	TGTGCCAGCTCCTCAATATCAGATACGCAGTATTTT